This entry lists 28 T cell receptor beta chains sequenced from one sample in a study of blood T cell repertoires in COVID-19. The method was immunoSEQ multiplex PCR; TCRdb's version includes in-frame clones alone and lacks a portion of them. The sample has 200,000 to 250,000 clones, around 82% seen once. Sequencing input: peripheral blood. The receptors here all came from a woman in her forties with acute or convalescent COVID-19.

The CDR3 sequence: CASSPLDSGTEAFF. The CDR3 coding sequence is TGTGCCAGCTCACCTCTCGACAGTGGGACTGAAGCTTTCTTT. The genes are TRBV18 and TRBJ1-1, with D tentatively TRBD1 (5 bases). The V end was cut by 3 bases, the J end by 5 bases, with 13 bases between. The CDR3 is 14 residues long. The germline V gene encodes CDR1 KGHSH and CDR2 LQKENI.

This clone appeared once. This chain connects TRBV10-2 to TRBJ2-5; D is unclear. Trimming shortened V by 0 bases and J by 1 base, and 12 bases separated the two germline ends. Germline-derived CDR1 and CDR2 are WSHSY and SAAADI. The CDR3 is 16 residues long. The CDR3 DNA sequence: TGCGCCAGCAGTGAGTCGAGGAGTCGGCTCCAAGAGACCCAGTACTTC. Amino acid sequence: CASSESRSRLQETQYF.

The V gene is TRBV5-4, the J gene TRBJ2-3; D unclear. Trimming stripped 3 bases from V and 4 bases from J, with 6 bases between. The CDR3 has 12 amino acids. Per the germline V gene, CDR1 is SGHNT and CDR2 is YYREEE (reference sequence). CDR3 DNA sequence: TGTGCCAGCAGCTCATACTCAGATACGCAGTATTTT. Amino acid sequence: CASSSYSDTQYF.

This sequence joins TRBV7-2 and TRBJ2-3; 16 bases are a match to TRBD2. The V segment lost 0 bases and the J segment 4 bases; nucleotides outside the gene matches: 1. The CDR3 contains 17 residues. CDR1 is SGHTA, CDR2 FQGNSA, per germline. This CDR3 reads CASSLAGTSGGADTQYF. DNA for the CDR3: TGTGCCAGCAGCTTAGCGGGGACTAGCGGGGGGGCAGATACGCAGTATTTT. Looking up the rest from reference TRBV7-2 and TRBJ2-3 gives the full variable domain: GAGVSQSPSNKVTEKGKDVELRCDPISGHTALYWYRQSLGQGLEFLIYFQGNSAPDKSGLPSDRFSAERTGGSVSTLTIQRTQQEDSAVYLCASSLAGTSGGADTQYFGPGTRLTVL.

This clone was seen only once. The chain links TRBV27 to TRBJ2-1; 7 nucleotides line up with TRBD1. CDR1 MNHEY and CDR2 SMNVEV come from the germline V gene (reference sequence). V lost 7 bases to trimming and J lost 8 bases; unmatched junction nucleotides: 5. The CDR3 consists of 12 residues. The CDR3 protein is CASTDRAYEQFF. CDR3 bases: TGTGCCAGCACAGACAGGGCCTATGAGCAGTTCTTC.

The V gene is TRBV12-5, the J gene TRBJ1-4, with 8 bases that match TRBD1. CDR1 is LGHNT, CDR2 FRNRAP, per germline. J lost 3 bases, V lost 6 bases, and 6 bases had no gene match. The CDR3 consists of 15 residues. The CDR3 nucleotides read TGTGCTAGTGGCCCCTCGACAGGGGCTAATGAAAAACTGTTTTTT. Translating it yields CASGPSTGANEKLFF.

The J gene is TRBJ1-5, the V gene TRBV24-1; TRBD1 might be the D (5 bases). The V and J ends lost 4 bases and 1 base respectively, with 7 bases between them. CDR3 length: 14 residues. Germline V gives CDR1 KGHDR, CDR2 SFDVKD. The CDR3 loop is CATSEAGSNQPQHF. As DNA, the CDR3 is TGTGCCACCAGTGAGGCAGGGAGCAATCAGCCCCAGCATTTT.

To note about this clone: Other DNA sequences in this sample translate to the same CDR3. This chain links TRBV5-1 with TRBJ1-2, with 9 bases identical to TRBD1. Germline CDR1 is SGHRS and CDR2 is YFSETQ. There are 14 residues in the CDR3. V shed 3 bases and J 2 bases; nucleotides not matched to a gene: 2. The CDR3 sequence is CASSSGQGNYGYTF. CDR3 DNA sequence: TGCGCCAGCAGCTCCGGACAGGGGAACTATGGCTACACCTTC.

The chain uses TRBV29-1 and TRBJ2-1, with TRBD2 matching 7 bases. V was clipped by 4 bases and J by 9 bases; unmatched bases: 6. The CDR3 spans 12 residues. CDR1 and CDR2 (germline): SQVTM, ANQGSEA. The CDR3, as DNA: TGCAGCGTTGGGCGGGAGTATGGTGAGCAGTTCTTC. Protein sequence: CSVGREYGEQFF.

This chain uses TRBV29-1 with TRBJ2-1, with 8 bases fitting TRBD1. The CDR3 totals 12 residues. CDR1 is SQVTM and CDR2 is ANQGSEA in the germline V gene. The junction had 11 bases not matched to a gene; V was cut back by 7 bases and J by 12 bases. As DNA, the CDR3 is TGCAGCGCTCGGACAGGGATAGGAGGGCAGTTCTTC. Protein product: CSARTGIGGQFF.

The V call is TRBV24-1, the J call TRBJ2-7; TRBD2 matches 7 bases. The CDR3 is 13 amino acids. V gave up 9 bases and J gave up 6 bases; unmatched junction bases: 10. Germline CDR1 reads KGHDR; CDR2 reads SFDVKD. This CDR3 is CATAKLGGCEQYF. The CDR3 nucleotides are TGTGCCACCGCTAAATTGGGAGGGTGCGAGCAGTACTTC.

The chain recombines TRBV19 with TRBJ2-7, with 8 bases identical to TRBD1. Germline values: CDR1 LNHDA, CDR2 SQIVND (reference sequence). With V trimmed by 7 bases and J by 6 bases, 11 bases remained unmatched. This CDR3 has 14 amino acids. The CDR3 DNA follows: TGTGCCAGTACCCCGGACAGGGTGGGTTCCGAGCAGTACTTC. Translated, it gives CASTPDRVGSEQYF.

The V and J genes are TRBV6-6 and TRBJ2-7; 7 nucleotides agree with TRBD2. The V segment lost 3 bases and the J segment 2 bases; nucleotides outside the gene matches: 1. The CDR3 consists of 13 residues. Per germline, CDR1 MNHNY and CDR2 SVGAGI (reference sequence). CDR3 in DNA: TGTGCCAGCAGTTATGGGAGGGCCTACGAGCAGTACTTC. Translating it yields CASSYGRAYEQYF.

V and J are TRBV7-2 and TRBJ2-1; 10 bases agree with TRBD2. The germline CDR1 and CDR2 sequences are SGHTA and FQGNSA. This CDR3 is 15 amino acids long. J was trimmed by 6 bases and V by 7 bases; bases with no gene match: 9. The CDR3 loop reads CASTTSGTLGNEQFF. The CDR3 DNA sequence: TGTGCCAGCACCACTAGCGGGACCCTGGGCAATGAGCAGTTCTTC.

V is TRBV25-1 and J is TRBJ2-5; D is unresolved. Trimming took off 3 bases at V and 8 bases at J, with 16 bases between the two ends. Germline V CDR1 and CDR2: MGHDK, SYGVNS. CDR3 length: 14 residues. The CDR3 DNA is TGTGCCAGCAGTGACCCCGGTTCTAAGCAAACCCAGTACTTC. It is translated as CASSDPGSKQTQYF.

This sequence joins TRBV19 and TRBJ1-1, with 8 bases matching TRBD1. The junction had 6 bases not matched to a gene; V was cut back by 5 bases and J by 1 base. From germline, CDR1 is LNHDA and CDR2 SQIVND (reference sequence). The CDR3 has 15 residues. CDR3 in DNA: TGTGCCAGTAGTCTTCGAGGACAGGGGAACACTGAAGCTTTCTTT. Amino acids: CASSLRGQGNTEAFF.

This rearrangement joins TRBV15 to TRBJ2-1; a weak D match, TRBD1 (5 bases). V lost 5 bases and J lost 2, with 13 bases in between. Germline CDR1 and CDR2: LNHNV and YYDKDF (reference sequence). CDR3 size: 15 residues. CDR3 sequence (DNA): TGTGCCACCAGCCAAAGCCAGGGAACCTACAATGAGCAGTTCTTC. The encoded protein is CATSQSQGTYNEQFF. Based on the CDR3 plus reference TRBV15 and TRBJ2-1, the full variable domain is DAMVIQNPRYQVTQFGKPVTLSCSQTLNHNVMYWYQQKSSQAPKLLFHYYDKDFNNEADTPDNFQSRRPNTSFCFLDIRSPGLGDTAMYLCATSQSQGTYNEQFFGPGTRLTVL.

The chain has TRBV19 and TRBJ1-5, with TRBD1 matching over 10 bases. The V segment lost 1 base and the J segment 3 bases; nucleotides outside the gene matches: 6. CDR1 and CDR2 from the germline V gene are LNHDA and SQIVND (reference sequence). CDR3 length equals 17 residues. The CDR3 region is CASSIARTGGYNQPQHF. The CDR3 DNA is TGTGCCAGTAGTATAGCCCGGACAGGGGGTTACAATCAGCCCCAGCATTTT.

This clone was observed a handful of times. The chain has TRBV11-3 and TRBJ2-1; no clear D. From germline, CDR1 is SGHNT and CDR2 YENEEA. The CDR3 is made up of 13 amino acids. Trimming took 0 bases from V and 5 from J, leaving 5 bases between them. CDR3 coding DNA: TGTGCCAGCAGCTTAGATAGCCACAATGAGCAGTTCTTC. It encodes CASSLDSHNEQFF.

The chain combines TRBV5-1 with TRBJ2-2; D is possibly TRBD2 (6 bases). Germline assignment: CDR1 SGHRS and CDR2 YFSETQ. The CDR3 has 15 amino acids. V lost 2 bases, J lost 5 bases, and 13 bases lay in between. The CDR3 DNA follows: TGCGCCAGCAGCTTCGGGGGACTGGGAACCGGGGAGCTGTTTTTT. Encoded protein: CASSFGGLGTGELFF.

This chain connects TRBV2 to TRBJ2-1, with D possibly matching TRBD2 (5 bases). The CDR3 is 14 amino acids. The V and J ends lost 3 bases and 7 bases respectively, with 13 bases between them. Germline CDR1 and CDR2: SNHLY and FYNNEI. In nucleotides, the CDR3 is TGTGCCAGCAGTGAGGGTCTAGCAATTAATGAGCAGTTCTTC. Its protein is CASSEGLAINEQFF.

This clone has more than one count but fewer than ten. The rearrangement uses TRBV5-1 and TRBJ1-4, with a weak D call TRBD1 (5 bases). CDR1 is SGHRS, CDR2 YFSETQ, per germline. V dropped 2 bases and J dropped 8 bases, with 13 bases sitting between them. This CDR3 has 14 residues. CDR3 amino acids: CASSFQGGGEKLFF. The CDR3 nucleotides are TGCGCCAGCAGCTTCCAGGGAGGAGGGGAAAAACTGTTTTTT.

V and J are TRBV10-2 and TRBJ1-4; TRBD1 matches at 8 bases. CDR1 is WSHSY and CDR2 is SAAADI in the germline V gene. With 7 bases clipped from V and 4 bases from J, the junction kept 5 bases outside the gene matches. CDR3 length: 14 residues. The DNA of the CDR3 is TGCGCCAGCACCAGGGGGCCGTTTAATGAAAAACTGTTTTTT. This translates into CASTRGPFNEKLFF.

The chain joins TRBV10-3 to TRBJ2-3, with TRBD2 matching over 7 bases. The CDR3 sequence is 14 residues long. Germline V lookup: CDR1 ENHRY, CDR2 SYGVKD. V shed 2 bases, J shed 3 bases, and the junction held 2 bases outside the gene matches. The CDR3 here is CAISERLATDTQYF. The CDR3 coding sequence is TGTGCCATCAGTGAGAGACTAGCAACAGATACGCAGTATTTT.

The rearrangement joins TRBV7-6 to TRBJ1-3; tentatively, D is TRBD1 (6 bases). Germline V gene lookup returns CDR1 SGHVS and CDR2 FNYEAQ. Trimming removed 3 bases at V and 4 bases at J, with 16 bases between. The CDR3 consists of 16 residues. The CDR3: CASSLVRGAQGNTIYF. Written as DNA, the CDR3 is TGTGCCAGCAGCTTGGTCAGGGGCGCCCAGGGAAACACCATATATTTT.

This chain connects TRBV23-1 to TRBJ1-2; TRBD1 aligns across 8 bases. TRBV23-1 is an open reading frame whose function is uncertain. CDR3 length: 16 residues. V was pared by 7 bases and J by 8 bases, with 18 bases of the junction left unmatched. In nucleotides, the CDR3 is TGCGCCAGCACCAGTAGGACAGGGTCGTATAACCGGGGCTACACCTTC. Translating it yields CASTSRTGSYNRGYTF.

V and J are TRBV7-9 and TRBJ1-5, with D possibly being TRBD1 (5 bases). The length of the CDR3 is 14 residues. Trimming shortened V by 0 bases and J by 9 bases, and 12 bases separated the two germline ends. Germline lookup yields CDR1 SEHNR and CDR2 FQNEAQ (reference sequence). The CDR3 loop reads CASSLAGQRMPQHF. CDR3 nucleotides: TGTGCCAGCAGCTTAGCGGGGCAACGGATGCCCCAGCATTTT.

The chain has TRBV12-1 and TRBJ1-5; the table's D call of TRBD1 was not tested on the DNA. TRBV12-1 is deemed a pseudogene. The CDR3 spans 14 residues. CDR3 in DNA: TGTGCCAGCAGCTCGCCGACAGTCAATCAGCCCCAGCATTTT. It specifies CASSSPTVNQPQHF.